This T cell receptor beta chain was identified in a study of cytomegalovirus exposure and HLA in healthy donors. General study results and limits: The tendency of first-cohort TCR clusters to co-occur in the 130 or so validation repertoires was identified by a subsequent analysis. Cytomegalovirus status was reportedly diagnosed by the classifier with high sensitivity and specificity.

Only in-frame clones appear in the TCRdb table, and some are missing; sequencing was by immunoSEQ multiplex PCR. The sample contains 150,000 to 200,000 clones, around nine tenths of which appear only once. Trimming cost V 5 bases and J 6 bases; bases outside gene matches: 4. The CDR3 runs to 12 residues. CDR1 and CDR2 from the germline V gene are SGHNT and YYREEE (reference sequence). In the case of this clone: Antigen unknown.

The V call is TRBV5-4, the J call TRBJ2-7; TRBD1 agrees at 8 bases. The sequence was obtained from a young man in good health and CMV-seropositive. The material sequenced was PBMCs. This CDR3 is CASSFGQGEQYF. The CDR3 nucleotides are TGTGCCAGCAGTTTCGGACAGGGCGAGCAGTACTTC.